This TCR beta chain came from a study of blood T cell repertoires in COVID-19. Overall study context: Spain, Italy and the United States supplied samples that represented acute and convalescent COVID-19. In each case, the material was cDNA or gDNA derived from T cells, B-cell-depleted T cells, or PBMCs.

Germline values: CDR1 ENHRY, CDR2 SYGVKD. CDR3 length: 15 amino acids. V was pared by 4 bases and J by 7 bases, with 6 bases of the junction left unmatched. Per the original methods: Reference gene primer amplification gave estimated nucleated cell counts. Profiled with immunoSEQ multiplex PCR; TCRdb holds only in-frame clones, not every one. The D gene and trimming were derived from the DNA, and the V and J assignments and clone size from that table. The table has roughly 380,000 clones, around 84% seen once. Material: peripheral blood. The TCR originated in a woman aged 18-30 years with acute or convalescent COVID-19. The J gene is TRBJ2-1, the V gene TRBV10-3; 11 bases align to TRBD1. Here the CDR3 DNA reads TGTGCCATCAGTGGACCGGGACAGGGGGATAATGAGCAGTTCTTC. This translates into CAISGPGQGDNEQFF.